Following are 15 T cell receptor beta chains from one sample sequenced in a study of response to subunit inactivated influenza vaccine. TCRdb independently ran MiXCR on the RT-PCR reads; one entry per CDR3 protein. Of 500,000 to 550,000 distinct CDR3 sequences in the sample, under 8.5% were seen once. Here the sequenced sample was PBMCs from blood, taken less than 30 months after vaccination. The receptors were sampled from a man aged 50 to 69 who received an inactivated influenza vaccine.

Concerning this clonotype itself: The junction departs from the called germline gene at one end, perhaps through a read error. The chain joins TRBV28 to TRBJ2-1; a possible D gene is TRBD1 (5 bases). Germline CDR1 is MDHEN and CDR2 is SYDVKM. CDR3 length equals 14 residues. The CDR3 loop reads CASLGRALYDEQFF. The CDR3 DNA reads TGTGCCAGCTTGGGCAGGGCCCTCTACGATGAGCAGTTCTTC.

This clonotype was seen repeatedly, ten times or more. J is TRBJ1-2 and V is TRBV7-6; D gene ambiguous. V was shortened by 5 bases and J by 4 bases, with 11 bases between the two germline ends. The CDR3 loop spans 13 amino acids. Germline CDR1 and CDR2: SGHVS and FNYEAQ. CDR3 bases: TGTGCCAGCAGCGAAGGACTGTCCTATGGCTACACCTTC. Its translation: CASSEGLSYGYTF.

This chain links TRBV20-1 with TRBJ1-4; 7 bases are a match to TRBD1. J gave up 8 bases and V 5 bases, and 14 bases lay outside the gene matches. The germline gives CDR1 DFQATT, CDR2 SNEGSKA (reference sequence). This CDR3 is 15 amino acids long. The CDR3 here is CSAGRQGFGAEKLFF. The CDR3 region has the DNA TGCAGTGCTGGGAGACAGGGATTCGGGGCAGAAAAACTGTTTTTT.

In this sample, this clonotype turned up a few times. The gene calls are TRBV6-5 and TRBJ2-7; the match to TRBD2 covers 11 bases. Germline CDR1 reads MNHEY; CDR2 reads SVGAGI. V trimming: 0 bases; J trimming: 2 bases; junction bases outside the gene matches: 12. This CDR3 has 19 amino acids. The CDR3, as DNA: TGTGCCAGCAGTTACTCGACTTTCATTCTAGCGGGAGGTACCTACGAGCAGTACTTC. The encoded protein is CASSYSTFILAGGTYEQYF.

This rearrangement joins TRBV20-1 to TRBJ2-5; 12 bases agree with TRBD2. Germline lookup yields CDR1 DFQATT and CDR2 SNEGSKA (reference sequence). V gave up 6 bases and J gave up 1 base; unmatched junction bases: 9. The CDR3 runs 16 residues. The CDR3 bases are TGCAGTGCCATCGGACTAGCGGGGCTGTCCCAAGAGACCCAGTACTTC. Residues: CSAIGLAGLSQETQYF.

This clonotype was seen a handful of times. This chain uses TRBV7-2 with TRBJ2-7; D not resolved. This CDR3 comprises 16 residues. The germline V and J ends were trimmed by 0 bases and 1 base, with 13 bases remaining between them. Germline V CDR1 and CDR2: SGHTA, FQGNSA. CDR3 nucleotide sequence: TGTGCCAGCAGCTTAGCGGCTACCCGGGCGTCCTACGAGCAGTACTTC. Translating it yields CASSLAATRASYEQYF. The variable domain in full, completed from reference TRBV7-2 and TRBJ2-7, reads GAGVSQSPSNKVTEKGKDVELRCDPISGHTALYWYRQSLGQGLEFLIYFQGNSAPDKSGLPSDRFSAERTGGSVSTLTIQRTQQEDSAVYLCASSLAATRASYEQYFGPGTRLTVT.

This clonotype was counted at least ten times. This rearrangement joins TRBV20-1 to TRBJ1-5, with 8 bases matching TRBD1. With V trimmed by 1 base and J by 6 bases, 8 bases remained unmatched. CDR1 and CDR2 (germline): DFQATT, SNEGSKA (reference sequence). This CDR3 region has 15 residues. As DNA, the CDR3 is TGCAGTGCTAGAGTTCCCGGACAGGGACGTCAGCCCCAGCATTTT. The encoded protein is CSARVPGQGRQPQHF.

The rearrangement uses TRBV2 and TRBJ2-3; tentative D call: TRBD1 (5 bases). The ends were cut back, 8 bases at V and 5 bases at J, with 14 bases in the middle. Germline V gene lookup returns CDR1 SNHLY and CDR2 FYNNEI. The CDR3 consists of 13 residues. The CDR3 DNA reads TGTGCCAGCGCCGAAGATCAGGGAGATACGCAGTATTTT. Protein product: CASAEDQGDTQYF.

This clonotype was counted only a few times. A junction boundary mismatches the germline segment, possibly from a read error. The genes are TRBV10-3 and TRBJ1-1; unclear D gene. The CDR3 extends over 10 amino acids. The germline CDR1 and CDR2 sequences are ENHRY and SYGVKD. In DNA form, the CDR3 reads TGTGCCATCAGCGACAACCCGCGCTACTTT. It is translated as CAISDNPRYF.

This clonotype was found a few times. V is TRBV20-1 and J is TRBJ2-5, with D perhaps given as TRBD1 or TRBD2 (5 bases each). V was cut by 0 bases and J by 9 bases, with 14 bases left in between. The CDR3 has 13 amino acids. Germline CDR1 DFQATT, CDR2 SNEGSKA (reference sequence). CDR3 in amino acids: CSARDVGTNAQYF. The CDR3 DNA reads TGCAGTGCTAGAGATGTGGGGACGAATGCCCAGTACTTC.

J is TRBJ2-7 and V is TRBV20-1; 14 bases agree with TRBD2. The CDR3 has 15 residues. Looked up from germline, CDR1 is DFQATT and CDR2 is SNEGSKA (reference sequence). The V and J ends lost 7 bases and 7 bases, in that order; junction bases with no gene match: 12. The CDR3: CSVRRGLAGASEQYF. DNA of the CDR3: TGCAGTGTTCGGAGGGGACTAGCGGGAGCTTCGGAGCAGTACTTC.

This clonotype was recorded a few times. The chain recombines TRBV21-1 with TRBJ1-5. TRBV21-1 is a known pseudogene. There are 14 residues in the CDR3. For the CDR3, the DNA is TGTGCCAGCAGCTGGCGGACGGTTTTCCAGCCCCAGCATTTT. It specifies CASSWRTVFQPQHF.

This clonotype was seen a few times. The CDR3 DNA reads TGTGCCAGCAGCTTGAGGTCTCTTTATAGCAATCAGCCCCAGCATTTT. Protein sequence: CASSLRSLYSNQPQHF. The V gene is TRBV5-5, the J gene TRBJ1-5; D is ambiguous. CDR3 length: 16 residues. Trimming removed 1 base from V and 0 bases from J, with 11 bases in between. From germline, CDR1 is SGHKS and CDR2 YYEKEE (reference sequence). The complete variable domain, with remaining parts taken from reference TRBV5-5 and TRBJ1-5, reads DAGVTQSPTHLIKTRGQQVTLRCSPISGHKSVSWYQQVLGQGPQFIFQYYEKEERGRGNFPDRFSARQFPNYSSELNVNALLLGDSALYLCASSLRSLYSNQPQHFGDGTRLSIL.

This clonotype was observed a handful of times. CDR3 bases: TGCGCCAGCAGCTTGGAAGGGGGCGACCTTGAAGCTTTCTTT. This translates into CASSLEGGDLEAFF. The chain carries TRBV5-1 and TRBJ1-1; TRBD1 aligns across 7 bases. The CDR3 covers 14 residues. V was clipped by 0 bases and J by 7 bases; unmatched bases: 6. CDR1 and CDR2 from the germline V gene are SGHRS and YFSETQ.

The rearrangement links TRBV12-3 or TRBV12-4 to TRBJ2-7, with D perhaps TRBD2 (6 bases). The CDR3 has 13 residues. V shed 8 bases and J shed 6 bases, with 17 bases lying between them. The CDR3 loop reads CASRFGDSPEQYF. The CDR3 nucleotides are TGTGCCAGCCGCTTCGGGGACTCACCCGAGCAGTACTTC.